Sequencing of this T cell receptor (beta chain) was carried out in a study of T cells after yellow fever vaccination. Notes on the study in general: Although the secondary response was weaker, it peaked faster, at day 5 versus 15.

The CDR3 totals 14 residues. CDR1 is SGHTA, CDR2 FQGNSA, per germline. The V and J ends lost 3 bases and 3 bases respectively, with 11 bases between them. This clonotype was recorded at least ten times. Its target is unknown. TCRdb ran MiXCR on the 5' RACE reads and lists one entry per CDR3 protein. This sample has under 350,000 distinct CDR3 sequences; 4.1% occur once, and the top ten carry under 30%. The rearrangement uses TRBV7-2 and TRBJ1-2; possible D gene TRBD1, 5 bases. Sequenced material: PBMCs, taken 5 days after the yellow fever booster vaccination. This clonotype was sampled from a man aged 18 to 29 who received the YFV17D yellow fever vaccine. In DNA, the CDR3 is TGTGCCAGCAGCTTCGCAGGGACCCACTATGGCTACACCTTC. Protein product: CASSFAGTHYGYTF.